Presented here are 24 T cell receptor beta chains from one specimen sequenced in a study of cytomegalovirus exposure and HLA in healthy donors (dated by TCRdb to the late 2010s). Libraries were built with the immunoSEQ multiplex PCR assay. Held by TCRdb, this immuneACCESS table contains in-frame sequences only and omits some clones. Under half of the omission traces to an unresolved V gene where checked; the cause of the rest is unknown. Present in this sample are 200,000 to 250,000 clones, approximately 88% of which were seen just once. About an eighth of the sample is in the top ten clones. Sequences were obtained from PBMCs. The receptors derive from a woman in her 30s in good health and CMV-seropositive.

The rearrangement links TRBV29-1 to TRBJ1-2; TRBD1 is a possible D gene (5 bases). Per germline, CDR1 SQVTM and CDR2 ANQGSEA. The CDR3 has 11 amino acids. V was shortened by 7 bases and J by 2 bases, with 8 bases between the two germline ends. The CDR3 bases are TGCAGCGGGCAGGGCAACTATGGCTACACCTTC. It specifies CSGQGNYGYTF.

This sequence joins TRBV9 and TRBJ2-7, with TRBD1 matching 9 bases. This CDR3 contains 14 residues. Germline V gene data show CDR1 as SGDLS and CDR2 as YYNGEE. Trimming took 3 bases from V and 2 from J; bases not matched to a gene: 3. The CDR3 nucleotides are TGTGCCAGCAGCGCCGGGACAGGGACCTACGAGCAGTACTTC. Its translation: CASSAGTGTYEQYF.

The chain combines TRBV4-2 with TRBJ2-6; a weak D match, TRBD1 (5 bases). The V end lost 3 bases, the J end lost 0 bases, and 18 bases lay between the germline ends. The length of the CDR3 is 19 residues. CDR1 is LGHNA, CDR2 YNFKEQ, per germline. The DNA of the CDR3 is TGTGCCAGCAGCCAGTTAGGGGCAGGTAGGAGCTCTGGGGCCAACGTCCTGACTTTC. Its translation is CASSQLGAGRSSGANVLTF.

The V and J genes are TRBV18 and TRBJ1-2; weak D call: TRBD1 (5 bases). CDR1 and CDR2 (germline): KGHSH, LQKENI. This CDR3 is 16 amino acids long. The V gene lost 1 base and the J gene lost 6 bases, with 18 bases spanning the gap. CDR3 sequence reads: CASSPRRGEQADGYTF. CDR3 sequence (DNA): TGTGCCAGCTCACCACGAAGAGGAGAACAGGCCGATGGCTACACCTTC.

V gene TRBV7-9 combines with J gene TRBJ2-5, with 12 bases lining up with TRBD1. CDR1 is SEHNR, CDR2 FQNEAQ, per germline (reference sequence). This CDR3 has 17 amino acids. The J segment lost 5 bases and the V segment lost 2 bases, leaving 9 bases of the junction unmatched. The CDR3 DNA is TGTGCCAGCAGCTTACCGACCGGGACAGGGGGCAGGGAGACCCAGTACTTC. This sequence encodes CASSLPTGTGGRETQYF. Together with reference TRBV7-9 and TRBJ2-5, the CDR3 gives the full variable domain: DTGVSQNPRHKITKRGQNVTFRCDPISEHNRLYWYRQTLGQGPEFLTYFQNEAQLEKSRLLSDRFSAERPKGSFSTLEIQRTEQGDSAMYLCASSLPTGTGGRETQYFGPGTRLLVL.

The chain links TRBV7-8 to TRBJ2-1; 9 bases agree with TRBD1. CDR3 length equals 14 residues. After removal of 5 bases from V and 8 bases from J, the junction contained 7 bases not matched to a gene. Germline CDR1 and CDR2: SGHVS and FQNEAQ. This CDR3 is CASSRPGQGYEQFF. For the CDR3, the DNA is TGTGCCAGCAGCAGACCGGGACAGGGTTATGAGCAGTTCTTC. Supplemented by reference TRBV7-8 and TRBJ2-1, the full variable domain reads GAGVSQSPRYKVAKRGQDVALRCDPISGHVSLFWYQQALGQGPEFLTYFQNEAQLDKSGLPSDRFFAERPEGSVSTLKIQRTQQEDSAVYLCASSRPGQGYEQFFGPGTRLTVL.

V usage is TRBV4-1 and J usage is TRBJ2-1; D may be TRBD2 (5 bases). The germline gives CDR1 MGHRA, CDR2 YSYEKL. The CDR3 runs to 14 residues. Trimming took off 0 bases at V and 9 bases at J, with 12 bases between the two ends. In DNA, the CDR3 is TGCGCCAGCAGCCAAGAAATGGAGAGCGGTGAGCAGTTCTTC. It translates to CASSQEMESGEQFF.

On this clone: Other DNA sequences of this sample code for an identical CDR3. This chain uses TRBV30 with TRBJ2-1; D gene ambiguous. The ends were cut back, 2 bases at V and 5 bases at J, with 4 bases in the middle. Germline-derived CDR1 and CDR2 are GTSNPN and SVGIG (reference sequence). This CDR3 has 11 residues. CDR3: CAWSRNNEQFF. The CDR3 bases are TGTGCCTGGAGTCGAAACAATGAGCAGTTCTTC.

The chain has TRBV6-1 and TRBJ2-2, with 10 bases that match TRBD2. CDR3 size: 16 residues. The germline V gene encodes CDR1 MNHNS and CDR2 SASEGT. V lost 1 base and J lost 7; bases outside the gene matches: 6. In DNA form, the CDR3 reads TGTGCCAGCAGTGAAGTAATAGCGGGAGGTCTCGGGGAGCTGTTTTTT. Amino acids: CASSEVIAGGLGELFF.

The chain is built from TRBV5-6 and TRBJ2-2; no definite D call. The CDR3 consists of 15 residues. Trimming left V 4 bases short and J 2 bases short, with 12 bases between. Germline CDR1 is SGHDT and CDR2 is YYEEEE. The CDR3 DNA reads TGTGCCAGCAGCCCCTTGGCGGTCAACACCGGGGAGCTGTTTTTT. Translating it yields CASSPLAVNTGELFF.

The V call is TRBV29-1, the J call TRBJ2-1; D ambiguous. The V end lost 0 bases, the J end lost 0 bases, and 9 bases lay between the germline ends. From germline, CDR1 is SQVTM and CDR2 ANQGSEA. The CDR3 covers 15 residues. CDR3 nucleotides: TGCAGCGTTGAAGAGCCCCAGAACTCCTACAATGAGCAGTTCTTC. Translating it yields CSVEEPQNSYNEQFF.

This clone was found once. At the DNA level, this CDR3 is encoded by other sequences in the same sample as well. CDR3 sequence: CASSYSRGSGELFF. The CDR3 DNA follows: TGTGCCAGCAGTTACAGCCGGGGGAGCGGGGAGCTGTTTTTT. The rearrangement links TRBV6-5 to TRBJ2-2; the D gene is possibly TRBD2 (6 bases). CDR1 MNHEY and CDR2 SVGAGI come from the germline V gene. The CDR3 spans 14 residues. The V and J ends lost 2 bases and 7 bases respectively, with 11 bases between them.

The CDR3 nucleotides are TGTGCCAGCAGCTTAATCGAGGCTTCCTACGAGCAGTACTTC. Protein: CASSLIEASYEQYF. The rearrangement joins TRBV7-2 to TRBJ2-7; D call uncertain. The CDR3 loop spans 14 amino acids. The V and J ends lost 2 bases and 1 base respectively, with 9 bases between them. The germline V gene has CDR1 SGHTA and CDR2 FQGNSA.

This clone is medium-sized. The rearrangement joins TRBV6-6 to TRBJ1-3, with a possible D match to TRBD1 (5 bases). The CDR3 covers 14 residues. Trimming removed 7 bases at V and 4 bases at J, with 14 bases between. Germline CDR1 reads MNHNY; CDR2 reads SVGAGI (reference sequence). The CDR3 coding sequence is TGTGCCAGCACCGCAACAGGTCGCGGAAACACCATATATTTT. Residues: CASTATGRGNTIYF.

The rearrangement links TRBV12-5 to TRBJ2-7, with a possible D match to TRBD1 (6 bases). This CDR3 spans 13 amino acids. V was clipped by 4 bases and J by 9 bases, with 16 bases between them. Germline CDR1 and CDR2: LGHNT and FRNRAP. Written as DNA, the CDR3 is TGTGCTAGTGGTTCAAGGACAGAAACCCCGCAGTACTTC. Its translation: CASGSRTETPQYF.

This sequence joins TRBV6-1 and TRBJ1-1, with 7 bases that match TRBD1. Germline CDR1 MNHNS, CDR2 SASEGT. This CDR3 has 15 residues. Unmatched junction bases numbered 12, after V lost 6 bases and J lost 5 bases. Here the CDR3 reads CASRVTGTVGTEAFF. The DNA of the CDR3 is TGTGCCAGCAGGGTTACCGGGACAGTAGGGACTGAAGCTTTCTTT.

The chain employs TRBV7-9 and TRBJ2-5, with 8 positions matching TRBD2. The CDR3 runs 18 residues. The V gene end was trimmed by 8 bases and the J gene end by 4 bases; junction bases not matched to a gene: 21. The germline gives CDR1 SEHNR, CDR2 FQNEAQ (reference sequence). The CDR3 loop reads CASRRYGRADPPRETQYF. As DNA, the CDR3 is TGTGCCAGCCGTCGGTACGGGAGGGCCGACCCACCTCGAGAGACCCAGTACTTC.

CDR3 amino acids: CASSSSGGGPYEQYF. Here the CDR3 DNA reads TGTGCCAGCTCATCATCGGGCGGGGGTCCCTACGAGCAGTACTTC. The chain combines TRBV18 with TRBJ2-7, with 7 bases that match TRBD2. The V gene end was trimmed by 5 bases and the J gene end by 2 bases; junction bases not matched to a gene: 9. Germline V gene lookup returns CDR1 KGHSH and CDR2 LQKENI. The CDR3 totals 15 residues.

The CDR3 spells CAISTGTEAFF. The DNA of the CDR3 is TGTGCCATCAGTACAGGGACTGAAGCTTTCTTT. The V call is TRBV10-3, the J call TRBJ1-1; possibly TRBD1 for D (6 bases). The V gene's germline CDR1 is ENHRY and CDR2 SYGVKD. V was clipped by 5 bases and J by 5 bases, with 6 bases between them. The CDR3 has 11 residues.

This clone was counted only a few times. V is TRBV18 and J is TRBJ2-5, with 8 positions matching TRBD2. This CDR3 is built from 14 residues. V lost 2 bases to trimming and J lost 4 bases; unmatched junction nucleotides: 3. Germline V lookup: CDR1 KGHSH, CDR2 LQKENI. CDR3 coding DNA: TGTGCCAGCTCACCAAACCTAGCGGGAGAGACCCAGTACTTC. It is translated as CASSPNLAGETQYF.

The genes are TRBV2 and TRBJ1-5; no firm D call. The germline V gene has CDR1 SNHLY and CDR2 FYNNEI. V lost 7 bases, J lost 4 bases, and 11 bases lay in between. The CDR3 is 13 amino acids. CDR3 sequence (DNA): TGTGCCAGCAACAAGAGGGAGAATCAGCCCCAGCATTTT. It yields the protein CASNKRENQPQHF.

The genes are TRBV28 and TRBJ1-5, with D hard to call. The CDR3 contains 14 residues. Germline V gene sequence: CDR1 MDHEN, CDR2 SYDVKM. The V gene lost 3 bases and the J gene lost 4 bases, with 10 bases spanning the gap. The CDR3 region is CASSLRSGNQPQHF. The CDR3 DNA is TGTGCCAGCAGTTTGAGGTCTGGGAATCAGCCCCAGCATTTT.

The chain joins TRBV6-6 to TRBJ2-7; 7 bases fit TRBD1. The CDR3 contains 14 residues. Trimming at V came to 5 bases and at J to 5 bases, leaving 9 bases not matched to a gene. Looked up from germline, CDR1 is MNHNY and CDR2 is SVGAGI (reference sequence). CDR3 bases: TGTGCCAGCAGTCATGACAGGGAGTCTCACGAGCAGTACTTC. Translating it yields CASSHDRESHEQYF.

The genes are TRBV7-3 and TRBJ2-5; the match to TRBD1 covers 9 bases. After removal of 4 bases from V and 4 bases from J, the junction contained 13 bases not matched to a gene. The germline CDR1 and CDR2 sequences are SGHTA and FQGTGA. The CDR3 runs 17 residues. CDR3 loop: CASSSGNRGRVGETQYF. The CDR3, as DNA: TGTGCCAGCAGCTCGGGCAACAGGGGGCGAGTAGGAGAGACCCAGTACTTC.